These T cell receptor beta chains were read from a single sample in a study of breast tumors, draining lymph nodes, adjacent tissues. TCRdb reanalysed the multiplex PCR reads using MiXCR and keeps one entry per CDR3 protein. The sample carries some 130,000 distinct CDR3 sequences, 21% recorded once. The sample consisted of axillary lymph node tissue. These receptors were taken from a female donor with breast cancer. Some clones in this sample may be carry-over from other donors' samples. Each CDR3 is given with its conserved first and last residue. A D gene is named only where the DNA matches it firmly. Clone size appears in some rows only: once, few, many, or a class for an expanded clone.

j_call,clone_size,v_call,d_call,cdr3_aa,cdr3_nt
TRBJ1-5,.,TRBV19,.,CASSRNWDQPQHF,TGTGCCAGTAGTAGGAATTGGGATCAGCCCCAGCATTTT
TRBJ2-7,.,TRBV28,.,CASSLGQTPYEQYF,TGTGCCAGCAGTTTGGGTCAGACTCCCTACGAGCAGTACTTC
TRBJ2-7,many,TRBV19,TRBD2,CASSPAGAYEQYF,TGTGCCAGTAGTCCGGCGGGGGCCTACGAGCAGTACTTC
TRBJ1-1,once,TRBV9,.,CASSPGGENTEAFF,TGTGCCAGCAGCCCCGGGGGGGAGAACACTGAAGCTTTCTTT
TRBJ2-6,many,TRBV9,.,CASSPRISGANVLTF,TGTGCCAGCAGCCCGAGAATCTCTGGGGCCAACGTCCTGACTTTC
TRBJ2-2,many,TRBV30,.,CAWRRNLGTGELFF,TGTGCCTGGAGGCGTAACTTAGGAACCGGGGAGCTGTTTTTT
TRBJ1-3,.,TRBV16,.,CASSSRGAGNTIYF,TGTGCCAGCAGCTCCCGAGGGGCTGGAAACACCATATATTTT
TRBJ2-7,many,TRBV24-1,TRBD1,CATSEEGAPYEQYF,TGTGCCACCAGTGAAGAGGGGGCCCCCTACGAGCAGTACTTC
TRBJ2-7,many,TRBV20-1,.,CSAHTTVGFYEQYF,TGCAGTGCTCATACGACAGTGGGGTTTTACGAGCAGTACTTC
TRBJ1-2,many,TRBV4-2,TRBD1,CASSQDLTRGLIDYGYTF,TGTGCCAGCAGCCAAGATTTGACCAGGGGGTTGATTGACTATGGCTACACCTTC
TRBJ2-2,many,TRBV7-3,TRBD2,CASGPGLGGTGELFF,TGTGCCAGCGGGCCGGGACTAGGTGGCACCGGGGAGCTGTTTTTT
TRBJ2-7,.,TRBV20-1,TRBD2,CSAILLAGGSEYF,TGCAGTGCTATACTACTAGCGGGAGGCTCGGAGTACTTC
TRBJ2-7,many,TRBV6-1,TRBD1,CASRVTGGSSYEQYF,TGTGCCAGCAGGGTAACAGGGGGGAGCTCCTACGAGCAGTACTTC
TRBJ2-1,many,TRBV5-1,TRBD2,CASSPLAGDRNEQFF,TGCGCCAGCAGTCCCCTAGCGGGAGATCGCAATGAGCAGTTCTTC
TRBJ2-1,.,TRBV5-4,TRBD2,CASSLGLAGVREQFF,TGTGCCAGCAGCTTGGGACTAGCGGGAGTACGGGAGCAGTTCTTC
TRBJ1-3,many,TRBV2,.,CASRETGIRNTIYF,TGTGCCAGCAGGGAAACAGGGATAAGAAACACCATATATTTT
TRBJ2-1,many,TRBV7-9,.,CASSLAPEQFF,TGTGCCAGCAGCTTAGCCCCCGAGCAGTTCTTC
TRBJ2-7,many,TRBV3-1,.,CASSRSTFYEQYF,TGTGCCAGCAGCCGCTCGACATTCTACGAGCAGTACTTC
TRBJ1-5,many,TRBV4-1,.,CASSQEGVGNQPQHF,TGCGCCAGCAGCCAAGAAGGGGTTGGGAATCAGCCCCAGCATTTT
TRBJ1-2,few,TRBV2,.,CASRGDGDGYTF,TGTGCCAGCAGGGGAGACGGGGATGGCTACACCTTC
TRBJ2-7,.,TRBV28,TRBD2,CASSLRGGLEQYF,TGTGCCAGCAGTTTGCGGGGAGGGTTGGAGCAGTACTTC
TRBJ1-2,few,TRBV12-3/TRBV12-4,TRBD1,CASSKDRVDGYTF,TGTGCCAGCAGTAAGGACAGGGTCGATGGCTACACCTTC